What follows are 21 T cell receptor beta chains derived from one specimen sequenced in a study of OX40 agonist ivuxolimab in advanced cancers. Here immunoSEQ multiplex PCR was the method, and the copy in TCRdb shows in-frame clones only, minus some. The data show around 61,000 clones, roughly 85% seen once. The starting material was CD4+ or CD8+ T cells sorted from blood, obtained in a trial of the OX40 agonist ivuxolimab. These receptors originate from an adult with an advanced solid tumor such as melanoma, head and neck, liver or kidney cancer.

The gene calls are TRBV5-4 and TRBJ2-1; D gene ambiguous. The germline V gene encodes CDR1 SGHNT and CDR2 YYREEE (reference sequence). With 4 bases removed from V and 7 bases from J, the gap between germline ends came to 12 bases. The length of the CDR3 is 13 residues. In nucleotides, the CDR3 is TGTGCCAGCAGCCCCCCGGCGGTGAATGAGCAGTTCTTC. Translation: CASSPPAVNEQFF.

V is TRBV11-3 and J is TRBJ2-1, with TRBD1 matching 7 bases. J was trimmed by 4 bases and V by 6 bases; bases with no gene match: 6. Germline loops: CDR1 SGHNT, CDR2 YENEEA. The CDR3 extends over 14 amino acids. The CDR3 DNA reads as TGTGCCAGCAGTAAAACAGGGGCTTACAATGAGCAGTTCTTC. Protein sequence: CASSKTGAYNEQFF.

This sequence joins TRBV27 and TRBJ2-7; 9 bases line up with TRBD1. The CDR3 contains 15 residues. The V and J ends lost 6 bases and 0 bases, in that order; junction bases with no gene match: 6. Per germline, CDR1 MNHEY and CDR2 SMNVEV (reference sequence). The CDR3, as DNA: TGTGCCAGCAGGCACAGGGGGCCCAACTCCTACGAGCAGTACTTC. Amino acid sequence: CASRHRGPNSYEQYF.

The chain links TRBV7-2 to TRBJ2-3, with 9 nucleotides matching TRBD2. J lost 3 bases, V lost 1 base, and 5 bases had no gene match. The CDR3 covers 16 residues. The germline CDR1 and CDR2 sequences are SGHTA and FQGNSA. Written as DNA, the CDR3 is TGTGCCAGCAGCTTAGGAGGTAGCGGGAGAACAGATACGCAGTATTTT. As protein: CASSLGGSGRTDTQYF.

This chain connects TRBV5-5 to TRBJ2-4; TRBD1 is a possible D gene (5 bases). The V end was cut by 6 bases, the J end by 7 bases, with 20 bases between. This CDR3 has 15 amino acids. In germline, CDR1 is SGHKS, CDR2 YYEKEE (reference sequence). The DNA of the CDR3 is TGTGCCAGCAACCTGCAAATAGGACAAGGGAACATTCAGTACTTC. Amino acids: CASNLQIGQGNIQYF.

The chain uses TRBV11-1 and TRBJ2-1; 8 positions match TRBD2. Germline assignment: CDR1 SGHAT and CDR2 FQDESV (reference sequence). This CDR3 spans 16 amino acids. V gave up 5 bases and J gave up 4 bases; unmatched junction bases: 10. DNA of the CDR3: TGTGCCAGCAGCCGGGCCCCAGCGGGGGTATACAATGAGCAGTTCTTC. Protein: CASSRAPAGVYNEQFF.

The chain employs TRBV6-6 and TRBJ2-1; the match to TRBD2 covers 11 bases. This CDR3 comprises 15 residues. Germline V CDR1 and CDR2: MNHNY, SVGAGI (reference sequence). The V and J ends lost 2 bases and 6 bases, in that order; junction bases with no gene match: 3. The CDR3: CASSYGTSGSNEQFF. CDR3 nucleotides: TGTGCCAGCAGTTACGGTACTAGCGGGAGCAATGAGCAGTTCTTC.

The chain combines TRBV6-4 with TRBJ1-1; D is undetermined. The germline V gene encodes CDR1 MRHNA and CDR2 SNTAGT. The CDR3 runs to 13 residues. The germline V and J ends were trimmed by 5 bases and 4 bases, with 11 bases remaining between them. CDR3 protein: CASSIGVGTEAFF. The CDR3 coding sequence is TGTGCCAGCAGTATCGGGGTGGGCACTGAAGCTTTCTTT.

The chain has TRBV9 and TRBJ2-2, with D hard to call. The CDR3 runs 15 residues. Germline values: CDR1 SGDLS, CDR2 YYNGEE. Trimming took off 0 bases at V and 1 base at J, with 7 bases between the two ends. CDR3 sequence (DNA): TGTGCCAGCAGCGTAGGGCGGAGGAACACCGGGGAGCTGTTTTTT. Amino acid sequence: CASSVGRRNTGELFF.

The chain is built from TRBV5-5 and TRBJ1-5, with 7 bases matching TRBD1. The CDR3 is 14 residues long. Germline V gene sequence: CDR1 SGHKS, CDR2 YYEKEE (reference sequence). V trimming: 2 bases; J trimming: 3 bases; junction bases outside the gene matches: 2. CDR3 residues: CASSFGQDNQPQHF. CDR3 bases: TGTGCCAGCAGCTTCGGACAGGACAATCAGCCCCAGCATTTT.

This chain links TRBV29-1 with TRBJ2-3, with unresolved D. Germline assignment: CDR1 SQVTM and CDR2 ANQGSEA. CDR3 length equals 14 residues. CDR3 residues: CSADVTSSTDTQYF. The CDR3 nucleotides are TGCAGTGCGGACGTAACCTCTAGCACAGATACGCAGTATTTT.

This chain connects TRBV29-1 to TRBJ1-2, with a weak D call TRBD1 (6 bases). The V end was cut by 7 bases, the J end by 5 bases, with 14 bases between. Germline V gene data show CDR1 as SQVTM and CDR2 as ANQGSEA. CDR3 length equals 12 residues. In nucleotides, the CDR3 is TGCAGCGAATGGACAGAGATATATGGCTACACCTTC. It yields the protein CSEWTEIYGYTF. Drawing the rest from reference TRBV29-1 and TRBJ1-2, the complete variable domain is SAVISQKPSRDICQRGTSLTIQCQVDSQVTMMFWYRQQPGQSLTLIATANQGSEATYESGFVIDKFPISRPNLTFSTLTVSNMSPEDSSIYLCSEWTEIYGYTFGSGTRLTVV.

On this clone itself: The sample has other DNA sequences that encode this CDR3 too. The CDR3 region is CAWSVSGGRVETQYF. The DNA of the CDR3 is TGTGCCTGGAGTGTATCCGGGGGGAGGGTAGAGACCCAGTACTTC. The chain is built from TRBV30 and TRBJ2-5, with 7 bases matching TRBD2. Germline loops: CDR1 GTSNPN, CDR2 SVGIG (reference sequence). Trimming removed 0 bases from V and 4 bases from J; junction bases left unmatched: 8. The CDR3 loop spans 15 amino acids.

The chain links TRBV5-1 to TRBJ1-1; D is uncertain. The CDR3 is 15 amino acids. Per germline, CDR1 SGHRS and CDR2 YFSETQ. The V end lost 4 bases, the J end lost 3 bases, and 16 bases lay between the germline ends. Written as DNA, the CDR3 is TGCGCCAGCAGCCCGGACCCCAACGAGGACACTGAAGCTTTCTTT. Amino acids: CASSPDPNEDTEAFF.

The chain employs TRBV7-2 and TRBJ2-5, with 8 bases matching TRBD2. The CDR3 runs to 18 residues. After removal of 3 bases from V and 5 bases from J, the junction contained 17 bases not matched to a gene. The germline gives CDR1 SGHTA, CDR2 FQGNSA. CDR3 nucleotides: TGTGCCAGCAGCTTCGACGCCGTTAGCGGGACCCTTGGGGAGACCCAGTACTTC. It translates to CASSFDAVSGTLGETQYF. The entire variable domain, with the rest obtained from reference TRBV7-2 and TRBJ2-5, is as follows: GAGVSQSPSNKVTEKGKDVELRCDPISGHTALYWYRQSLGQGLEFLIYFQGNSAPDKSGLPSDRFSAERTGGSVSTLTIQRTQQEDSAVYLCASSFDAVSGTLGETQYFGPGTRLLVL.

This chain links TRBV20-1 with TRBJ2-7, with D possibly being TRBD1 or TRBD2 (5 bases each). Germline V CDR1 and CDR2: DFQATT, SNEGSKA (reference sequence). The V end lost 3 bases, the J end lost 6 bases, and 9 bases lay between the germline ends. The CDR3 is made up of 11 amino acids. DNA of the CDR3: TGCAGTGCTAGGCCGGGGCTCGAGCAGTACTTC. It specifies CSARPGLEQYF.

J is TRBJ1-1 and V is TRBV19; D call uncertain. CDR1 and CDR2 from the germline V gene are LNHDA and SQIVND (reference sequence). This CDR3 is 16 amino acids long. Deletions cut 1 base from V and 2 bases from J, with 14 bases between. CDR3 nucleotides: TGTGCCAGTAGTATAGCCCCTTTCGGGCCTAACACTGAAGCTTTCTTT. As protein: CASSIAPFGPNTEAFF.

The gene calls are TRBV6-1 and TRBJ1-3; D gene uncertain. Trimming removed 7 bases at V and 0 bases at J, with 10 bases between. The CDR3 contains 14 residues. Germline CDR1 MNHNS, CDR2 SASEGT. CDR3 sequence (DNA): TGTGCCAGCATTACTATCAGCTCTGGAAACACCATATATTTT. This translates into CASITISSGNTIYF.

This chain joins TRBV18 and TRBJ2-7, with 11 bases aligning to TRBD2. From germline, CDR1 is KGHSH and CDR2 LQKENI. With 3 bases clipped from V and 0 bases from J, the junction kept 1 base outside the gene matches. The CDR3 consists of 15 residues. The CDR3 sequence: CASSPTSGSSYEQYF. DNA of the CDR3: TGTGCCAGCTCACCTACTAGCGGGAGCTCCTACGAGCAGTACTTC.

This clone was found a few times. The rearrangement uses TRBV20-1 and TRBJ1-2; the D gene is possibly TRBD1 (5 bases). The V end lost 5 bases, the J end lost 8 bases, and 12 bases lay between the germline ends. CDR3 size: 11 residues. CDR1 is DFQATT and CDR2 is SNEGSKA in the germline V gene (reference sequence). This chain's CDR3 is CSAARGDGYTF. DNA of the CDR3: TGCAGTGCTGCCCGGGGGGACGGCTACACCTTC.

This chain links TRBV5-1 with TRBJ2-2; no definite D call. V was cut by 0 bases and J by 2 bases, with 8 bases left in between. The CDR3 consists of 15 residues. The V gene's germline CDR1 is SGHRS and CDR2 YFSETQ. CDR3 protein: CASSLDPGNTGELFF. The CDR3 DNA reads as TGCGCCAGCAGCTTGGACCCAGGAAACACCGGGGAGCTGTTTTTT.